This T cell receptor beta chain was identified in a study of blood T cell repertoires in COVID-19. The wider study: PBMCs, B-cell-depleted T cells, or T cells provided the cDNA or gDNA that made up the material.

Some clones are missing from TCRdb's copy, which holds only in-frame ones; the method was immunoSEQ multiplex PCR. The data show 240,000 or so clones, over 75% seen once. The germline V and J ends were trimmed by 1 base and 10 bases, with 8 bases remaining between them. The CDR3 contains 13 residues. The sample consisted of peripheral blood. V usage is TRBV12-3 or TRBV12-4 and J usage is TRBJ1-6, with unresolved D. The receptor was isolated from a man in his thirties or forties who had recovered from COVID-19. CDR3 loop: CASSLVMGSPLHF. DNA for the CDR3: TGTGCCAGCAGTTTAGTTATGGGCTCACCCCTCCACTTT.